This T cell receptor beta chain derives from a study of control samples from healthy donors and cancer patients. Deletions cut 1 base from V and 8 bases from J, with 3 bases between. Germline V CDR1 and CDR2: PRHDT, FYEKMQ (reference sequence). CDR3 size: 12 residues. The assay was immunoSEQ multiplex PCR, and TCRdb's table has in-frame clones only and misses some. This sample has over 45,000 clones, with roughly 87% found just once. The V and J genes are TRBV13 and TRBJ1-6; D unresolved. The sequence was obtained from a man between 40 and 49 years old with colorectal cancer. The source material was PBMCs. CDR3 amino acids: CASSLEYSPLHF. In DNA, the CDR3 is TGTGCCAGCAGCTTAGAGTATTCACCCCTCCACTTT.